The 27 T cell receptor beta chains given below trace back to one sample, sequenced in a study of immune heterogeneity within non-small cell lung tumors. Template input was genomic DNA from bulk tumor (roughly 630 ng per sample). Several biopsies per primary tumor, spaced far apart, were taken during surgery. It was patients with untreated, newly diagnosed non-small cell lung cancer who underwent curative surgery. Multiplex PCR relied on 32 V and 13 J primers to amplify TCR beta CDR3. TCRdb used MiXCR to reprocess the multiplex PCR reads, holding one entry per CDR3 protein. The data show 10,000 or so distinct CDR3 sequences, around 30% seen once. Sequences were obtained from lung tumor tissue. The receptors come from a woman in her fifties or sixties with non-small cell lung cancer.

CDR3 sequence: CASSWGTGVGSPLHF. CDR3 coding DNA: TGTGCCAGCAGTTGGGGGACAGGGGTGGGTTCACCCCTCCACTTT. This chain connects TRBV27 to TRBJ1-6, with TRBD1 identical over 10 bases. This CDR3 spans 15 amino acids. V lost 4 bases to trimming and J lost 9 bases; unmatched junction nucleotides: 6. CDR1 and CDR2 from the germline V gene are MNHEY and SMNVEV (reference sequence).

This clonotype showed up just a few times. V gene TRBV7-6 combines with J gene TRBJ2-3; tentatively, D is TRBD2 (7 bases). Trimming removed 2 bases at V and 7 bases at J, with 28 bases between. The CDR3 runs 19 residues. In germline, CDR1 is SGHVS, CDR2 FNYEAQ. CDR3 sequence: CASSLLGGPSLGPRNTQYF. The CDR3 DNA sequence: TGTGCCAGCAGCTTATTGGGGGGGCCTAGCCTGGGACCCCGGAATACGCAGTATTTT.

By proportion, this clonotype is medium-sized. This CDR3 is CASSLLTERGGGFYEQYF. In DNA, the CDR3 is TGTGCCAGCAGTTTGCTCACAGAGCGGGGCGGGGGCTTCTACGAGCAGTACTTC. The V call is TRBV27, the J call TRBJ2-7; TRBD2 might be the D (7 bases). Germline lookup yields CDR1 MNHEY and CDR2 SMNVEV (reference sequence). V lost 3 bases and J 3 bases, leaving 24 bases between the germline ends. CDR3 size: 18 residues.

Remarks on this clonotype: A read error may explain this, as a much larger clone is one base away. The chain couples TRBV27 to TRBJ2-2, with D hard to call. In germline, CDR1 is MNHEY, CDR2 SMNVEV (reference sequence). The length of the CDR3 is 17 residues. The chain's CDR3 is CDSSPRGWEKNTGELFF. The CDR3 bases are TGTGACAGCAGTCCCCGTGGTTGGGAAAAGAACACCGGGGAGCTGTTTTTT.

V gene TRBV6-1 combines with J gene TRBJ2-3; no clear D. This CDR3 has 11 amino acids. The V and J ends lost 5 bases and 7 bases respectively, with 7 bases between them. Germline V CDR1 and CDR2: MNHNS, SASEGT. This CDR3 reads CASSLTYTQYF. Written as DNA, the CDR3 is TGTGCCAGCAGTCTTACATATACGCAGTATTTT.

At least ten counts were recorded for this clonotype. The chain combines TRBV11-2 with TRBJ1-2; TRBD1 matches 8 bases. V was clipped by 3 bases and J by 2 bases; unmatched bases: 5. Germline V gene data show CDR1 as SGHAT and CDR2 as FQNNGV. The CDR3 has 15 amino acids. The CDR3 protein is CASSLGQVLNYGYTF. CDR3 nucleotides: TGTGCCAGCAGCTTGGGACAGGTTTTAAACTATGGCTACACCTTC.

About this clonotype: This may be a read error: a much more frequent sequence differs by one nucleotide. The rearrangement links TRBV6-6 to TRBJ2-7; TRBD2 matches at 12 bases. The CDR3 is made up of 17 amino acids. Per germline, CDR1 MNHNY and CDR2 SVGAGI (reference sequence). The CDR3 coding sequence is TGTGCCAGCAGTTACTCATACCTAGCGGGAGGGCCGAGCGAGAAGTACTTC. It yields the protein CASSYSYLAGGPSEKYF.

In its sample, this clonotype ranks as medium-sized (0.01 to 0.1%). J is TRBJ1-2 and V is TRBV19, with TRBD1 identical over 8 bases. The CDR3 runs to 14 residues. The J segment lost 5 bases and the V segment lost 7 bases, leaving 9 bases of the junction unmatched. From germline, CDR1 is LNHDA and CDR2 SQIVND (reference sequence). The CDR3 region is CASTGQGGVYGYTF. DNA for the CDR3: TGTGCCAGTACTGGACAGGGTGGCGTATATGGCTACACCTTC.

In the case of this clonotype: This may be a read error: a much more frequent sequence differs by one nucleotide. The CDR3 loop is CSVSLGQENYGYTF. For the CDR3, the DNA is TGCAGTGTTAGCCTGGGACAGGAAAACTATGGCTACACCTTC. This chain connects TRBV20-1 to TRBJ1-2; 8 positions match TRBD1. V gave up 7 bases and J gave up 2 bases; unmatched junction bases: 9. This CDR3 is built from 14 residues. Germline assignment: CDR1 DFQATT and CDR2 SNEGSKA (reference sequence).

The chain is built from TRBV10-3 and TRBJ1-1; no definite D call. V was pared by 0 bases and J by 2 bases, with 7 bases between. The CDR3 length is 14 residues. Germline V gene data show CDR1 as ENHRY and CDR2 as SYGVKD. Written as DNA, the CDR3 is TGTGCCATCAGTGAGTCTGCACTTAACACTGAAGCTTTCTTT. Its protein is CAISESALNTEAFF.

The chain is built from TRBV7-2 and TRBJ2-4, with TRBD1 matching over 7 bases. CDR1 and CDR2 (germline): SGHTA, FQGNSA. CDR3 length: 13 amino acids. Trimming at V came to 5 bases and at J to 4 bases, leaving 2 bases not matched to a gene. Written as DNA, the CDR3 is TGTGCCAGCAGCGGACAGGCGAAAAACATTCAGTACTTC. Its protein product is CASSGQAKNIQYF.

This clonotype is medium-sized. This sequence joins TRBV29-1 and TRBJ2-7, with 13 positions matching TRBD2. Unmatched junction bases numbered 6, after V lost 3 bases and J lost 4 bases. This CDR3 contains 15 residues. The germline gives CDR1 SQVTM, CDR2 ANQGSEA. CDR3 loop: CSVERLAGGRYEQYF. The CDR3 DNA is TGCAGCGTTGAGAGACTAGCGGGGGGTAGGTACGAGCAGTACTTC.

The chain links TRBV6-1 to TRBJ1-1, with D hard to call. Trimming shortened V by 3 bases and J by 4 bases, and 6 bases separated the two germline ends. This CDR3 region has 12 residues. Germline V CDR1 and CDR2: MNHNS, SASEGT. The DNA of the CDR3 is TGTGCCAGCAGTGACGGGGTCACTGAAGCTTTCTTT. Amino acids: CASSDGVTEAFF.

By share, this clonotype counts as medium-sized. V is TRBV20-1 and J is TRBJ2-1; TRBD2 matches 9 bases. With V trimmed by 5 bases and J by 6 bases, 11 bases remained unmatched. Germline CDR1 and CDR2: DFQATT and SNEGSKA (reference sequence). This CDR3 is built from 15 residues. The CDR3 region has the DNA TGCAGTGCTTCCCCTAGCGGGGTCCTCTTCAATGAGCAGTTCTTC. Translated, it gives CSASPSGVLFNEQFF.

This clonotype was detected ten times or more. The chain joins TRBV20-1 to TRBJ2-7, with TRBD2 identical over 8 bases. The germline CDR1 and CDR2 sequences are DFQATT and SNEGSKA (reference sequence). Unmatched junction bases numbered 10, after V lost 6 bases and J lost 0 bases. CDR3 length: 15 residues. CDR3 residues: CSAEGATSVSYEQYF. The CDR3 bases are TGCAGTGCGGAGGGAGCGACTAGCGTCTCCTACGAGCAGTACTTC.

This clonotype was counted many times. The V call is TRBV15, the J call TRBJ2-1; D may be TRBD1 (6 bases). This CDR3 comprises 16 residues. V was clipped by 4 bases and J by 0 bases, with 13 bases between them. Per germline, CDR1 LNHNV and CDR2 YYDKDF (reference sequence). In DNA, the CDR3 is TGTGCCACCAGCACCTTCGGACAGAGCTCCTACAATGAGCAGTTCTTC. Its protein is CATSTFGQSSYNEQFF. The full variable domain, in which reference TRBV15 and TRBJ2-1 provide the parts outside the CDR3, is DAMVIQNPRYQVTQFGKPVTLSCSQTLNHNVMYWYQQKSSQAPKLLFHYYDKDFNNEADTPDNFQSRRPNTSFCFLDIRSPGLGDTAMYLCATSTFGQSSYNEQFFGPGTRLTVL.

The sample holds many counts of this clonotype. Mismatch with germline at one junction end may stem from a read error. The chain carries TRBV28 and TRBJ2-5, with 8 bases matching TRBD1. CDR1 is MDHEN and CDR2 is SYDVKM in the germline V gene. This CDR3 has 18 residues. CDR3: CASNLQGEETIRRETQYF. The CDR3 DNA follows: TGTGCCAGCAATTTACAGGGGGAGGAAACGATTAGACGGGAGACCCAGTACTTC. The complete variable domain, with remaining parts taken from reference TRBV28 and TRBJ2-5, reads DVKVTQSSRYLVKRTGEKVFLECVQDMDHENMFWYRQDPGLGLRLIYFSYDVKMKEKGDIPEGYSVSREKKERFSLILESASTNQTSMYLCASNLQGEETIRRETQYFGPGTRLLVL.

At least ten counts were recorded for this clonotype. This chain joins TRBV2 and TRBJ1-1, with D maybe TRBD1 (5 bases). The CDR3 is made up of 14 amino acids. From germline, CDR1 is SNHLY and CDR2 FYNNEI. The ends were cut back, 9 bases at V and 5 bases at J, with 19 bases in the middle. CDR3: CASVVGPSGTEAFF. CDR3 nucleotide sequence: TGTGCCAGTGTGGTGGGCCCCTCAGGGACTGAAGCTTTCTTT. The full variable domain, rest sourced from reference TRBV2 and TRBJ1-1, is EPEVTQTPSHQVTQMGQEVILRCVPISNHLYFYWYRQILGQKVEFLVSFYNNEISEKSEIFDDQFSVERPDGSNFTLKIRSTKLEDSAMYFCASVVGPSGTEAFFGQGTRLTVV.

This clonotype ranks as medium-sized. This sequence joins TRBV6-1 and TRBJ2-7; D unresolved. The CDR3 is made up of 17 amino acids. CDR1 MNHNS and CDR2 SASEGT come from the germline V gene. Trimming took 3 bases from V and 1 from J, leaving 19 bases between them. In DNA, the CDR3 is TGTGCCAGCAGTGATGCGGTATGGGAAACAGCTTCCTACGAGCAGTACTTC. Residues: CASSDAVWETASYEQYF.

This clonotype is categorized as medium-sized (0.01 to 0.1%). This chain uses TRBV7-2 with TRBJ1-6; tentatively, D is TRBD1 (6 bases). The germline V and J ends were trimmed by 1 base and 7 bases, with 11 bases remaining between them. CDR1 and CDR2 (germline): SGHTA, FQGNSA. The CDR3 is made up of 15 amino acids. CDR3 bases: TGTGCCAGCAGCTTAGATGGGGGCCGGAATTCACCCCTCCACTTT. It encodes CASSLDGGRNSPLHF. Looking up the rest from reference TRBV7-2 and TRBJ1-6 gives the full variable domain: GAGVSQSPSNKVTEKGKDVELRCDPISGHTALYWYRQSLGQGLEFLIYFQGNSAPDKSGLPSDRFSAERTGGSVSTLTIQRTQQEDSAVYLCASSLDGGRNSPLHFGNGTRLTVT.

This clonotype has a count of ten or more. The chain's CDR3 is CASRREQGEGTEAFF. CDR3 nucleotides: TGTGCCAGCAGGAGGGAACAGGGAGAGGGCACTGAAGCTTTCTTT. J is TRBJ1-1 and V is TRBV6-1, with D perhaps matching TRBD1 (6 bases). Trimming shortened V by 6 bases and J by 4 bases, and 18 bases separated the two germline ends. The CDR3 extends over 15 amino acids. CDR1 is MNHNS, CDR2 SASEGT, per germline.

This CDR3 is CASSPDGNYGYTF. The DNA of the CDR3 is TGTGCCAGCAGCCCCGACGGGAACTATGGCTACACCTTC. The chain employs TRBV7-9 and TRBJ1-2; D not resolved. The V end lost 5 bases, the J end lost 2 bases, and 9 bases lay between the germline ends. Germline lookup yields CDR1 SEHNR and CDR2 FQNEAQ (reference sequence). This CDR3 has 13 amino acids.

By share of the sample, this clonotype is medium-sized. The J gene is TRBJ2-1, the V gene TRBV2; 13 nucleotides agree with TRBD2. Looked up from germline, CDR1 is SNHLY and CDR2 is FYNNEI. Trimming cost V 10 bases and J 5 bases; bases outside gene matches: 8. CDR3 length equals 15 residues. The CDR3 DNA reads TGTGCCACCCAGGGGACTAGCGGGACAGACAATGAGCAGTTCTTC. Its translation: CATQGTSGTDNEQFF. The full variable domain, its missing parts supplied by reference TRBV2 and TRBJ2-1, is EPEVTQTPSHQVTQMGQEVILRCVPISNHLYFYWYRQILGQKVEFLVSFYNNEISEKSEIFDDQFSVERPDGSNFTLKIRSTKLEDSAMYFCATQGTSGTDNEQFFGPGTRLTVL.

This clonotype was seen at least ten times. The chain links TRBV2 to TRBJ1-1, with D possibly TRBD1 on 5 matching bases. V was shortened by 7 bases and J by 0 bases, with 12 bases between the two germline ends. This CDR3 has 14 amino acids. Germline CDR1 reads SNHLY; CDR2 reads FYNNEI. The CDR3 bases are TGTGCCAGCATGGGGGAACTCATGAACACTGAAGCTTTCTTT. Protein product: CASMGELMNTEAFF.

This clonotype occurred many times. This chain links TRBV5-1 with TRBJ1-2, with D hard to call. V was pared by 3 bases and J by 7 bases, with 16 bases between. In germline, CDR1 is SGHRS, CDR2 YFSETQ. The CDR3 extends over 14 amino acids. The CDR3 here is CASSWTSEMGGYTF. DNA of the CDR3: TGCGCCAGCAGCTGGACCTCCGAAATGGGTGGCTACACCTTC.

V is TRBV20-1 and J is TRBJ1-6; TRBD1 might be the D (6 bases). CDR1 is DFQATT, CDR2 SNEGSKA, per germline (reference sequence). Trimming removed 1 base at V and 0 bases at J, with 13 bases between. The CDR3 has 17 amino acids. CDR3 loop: CSARVTGESSYNSPLHF. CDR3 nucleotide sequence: TGCAGTGCTAGAGTGACAGGAGAGAGCTCCTATAATTCACCCCTCCACTTT.

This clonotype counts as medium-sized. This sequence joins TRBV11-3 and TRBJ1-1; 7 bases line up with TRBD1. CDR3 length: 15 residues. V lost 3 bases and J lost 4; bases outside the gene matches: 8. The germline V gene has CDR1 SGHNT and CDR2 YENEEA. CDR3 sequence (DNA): TGTGCCAGCAGCTTCCCACAGGGGCCCGGCACTGAAGCTTTCTTT. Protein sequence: CASSFPQGPGTEAFF.